The entry that follows covers one TCR beta chain sequence. This specimen comes from a study of OX40 agonist ivuxolimab in advanced cancers. Study-wide background: Dose-escalation patients had hepatocellular carcinoma, melanoma, renal cell or head and neck cancer.

Clones were sequenced by immunoSEQ multiplex PCR, and TCRdb holds only the in-frame ones, with some missing. Here the sample spans around 80,000 clones, 84% being singletons. Sample: CD4+ or CD8+ T cells sorted from blood, taken in a trial of the OX40 agonist ivuxolimab. This receptor was identified in an adult with an advanced solid tumor such as melanoma, head and neck, liver or kidney cancer.

In nucleotides, the CDR3 is TGTGCCAGTAGTATAGACAGGGGGACCTCCTACGAGCAGTACTTC. This translates into CASSIDRGTSYEQYF. The chain has TRBV19 and TRBJ2-7; 7 nucleotides align to TRBD1. Germline CDR1 reads LNHDA; CDR2 reads SQIVND (reference sequence). The CDR3 contains 15 residues. V trimming: 0 bases; J trimming: 0 bases; junction bases outside the gene matches: 2.